The sequence of this TCR beta chain was determined in a study of radiotherapy plus CTLA-4 blockade in lung cancer. Whole-study context: Objective responses emerged in about 20% of patients, and roughly 30% attained disease control.

CDR1 is SEHNR and CDR2 is FQNEAQ in the germline V gene (reference sequence). Trimming removed 8 bases from V and 5 bases from J; junction bases left unmatched: 14. The CDR3 consists of 17 residues. In regard to this clone: Antigen specificity is unknown.

Findings and caveats of the study: Radiotherapy plus ipilimumab was followed by expansion in blood of tumor-derived TCR clones.

Libraries were prepared by immunoSEQ multiplex PCR; TCRdb keeps only in-frame clonotypes and omits some of them. Of 84,000 or so clones listed, over 75% are singletons. Chemo-refractory metastatic non-small-cell lung cancer patients were treated with focal radiation plus CTLA-4 blockade with ipilimumab. This sample comprised peripheral blood, obtained from a patient treated with radiotherapy plus ipilimumab. The sequence derives from a human donor with non-small cell lung cancer that progressed on radiotherapy plus ipilimumab. This rearrangement joins TRBV7-9 to TRBJ2-1; 11 bases line up with TRBD2. The CDR3, as DNA: TGTGCCAGCCCCTCCCCGCGGGGGACTAGCGGTGACAATGAGCAGTTCTTC. It specifies CASPSPRGTSGDNEQFF.